This is a list of T cell receptor beta chains from one sample in a study of blood T cell repertoires in COVID-19. Profiling relied on immunoSEQ multiplex PCR, and the TCRdb table lists in-frame clones only, not all of them. The data contain approximately 70,000 clones, 70% to 90% of them singletons. The sequenced sample was peripheral blood. Every receptor here comes from a woman in her sixties with acute or convalescent COVID-19. Each CDR3 is given with its conserved first and last residue. The D gene is left open where the match is weak. Rows give clone size only sometimes, using once, few, many, or a class for an expanded clone.

j_call clone_size v_call d_call cdr3_nt cdr3_aa
TRBJ2-3 . TRBV10-2 TRBD2 TGCGCCAGCAGTGAACCTAGCGGGGGGCCCCTTTCGGCAGATACGCAGTATTTT CASSEPSGGPLSADTQYF
TRBJ2-3 . TRBV4-1 TRBD2 TGCGCCAGCAGCCAAGATTCTAGCGGGGGGGCAGATACGCAGTATTTT CASSQDSSGGADTQYF
TRBJ1-2 . TRBV5-1 . TGCGCCAGCAGCCCAGTGGGGGCGCGAATGAGTGGCTACACCTTC CASSPVGARMSGYTF
TRBJ1-2 . TRBV5-4 . TGTGCCAGCTCCCTGGGGCAGGGGATAGACTATGGCTACACCTTC CASSLGQGIDYGYTF
TRBJ2-3 . TRBV28 . TGTGCCAGCAGTTTCCCCGGGCCGGGGACAGATACGCAGTATTTT CASSFPGPGTDTQYF
TRBJ1-2 . TRBV7-6 . TGTGCCAGCAGCTTAACACCAGCTAACTATGGCTACACCTTC CASSLTPANYGYTF
TRBJ1-1 . TRBV19 . TGTGCCAGTACAAAATACTCCGAGGCTGAAGCTTTCTTT CASTKYSEAEAFF
TRBJ2-2 . TRBV11-2 TRBD2 TGTGCCAGCAGCTCGCTCGGGACTAGCCCCGGGGAGCTGTTTTTT CASSSLGTSPGELFF
TRBJ2-5 . TRBV7-2 . TGTGCCAGCAGCTCTGGACAGATGGTAACGGGAGAGACCCAGTACTTC CASSSGQMVTGETQYF
TRBJ1-5 . TRBV2 . TGTGCCAGCAGTGCCCCGGGAGGGGCGGGGAGCAATCAGCCCCAGCATTTT CASSAPGGAGSNQPQHF
TRBJ2-1 few TRBV27 TRBD2 TGTGCCAGCAGTTTAAGGACTAGCGGGAGTTTTGAGCAGTTCTTC CASSLRTSGSFEQFF
TRBJ1-4 . TRBV5-1 TRBD1 TGCGCCAGCAGCGGCTCGACAGGGGGCGGTGAAAAACTGTTTTTT CASSGSTGGGEKLFF
TRBJ1-5 . TRBV4-1 . TGCGCCAGCAGCCAAGGTGGAGTAGGCAATCAGCCCCAGCATTTT CASSQGGVGNQPQHF
TRBJ1-2 . TRBV30 . TGTGCCTGGAGAACCGGGGTTCGGGGCTACACCTTC CAWRTGVRGYTF
TRBJ1-6 . TRBV19 TRBD1 TGTGCCAGTCGGGAACTGACAGGGGCGCTTTATAATTCACCCCTCCACTTT CASRELTGALYNSPLHF
TRBJ1-5 . TRBV28 . TGTGCCAGCAATCCTTATGGAGGGGAGATCAATCAGCCCCAGCATTTT CASNPYGGEINQPQHF
TRBJ2-1 once TRBV5-1 . TGCGCCAGCAGCTTGGTGGCAGATCAGTTCAGCTACAATGAGCAGTTCTTC CASSLVADQFSYNEQFF
TRBJ1-2 . TRBV4-1 TRBD1 TGCGCCAGCAGCCCCCGACAGGGGGATCGGCTAGATGGCTACACCTTC CASSPRQGDRLDGYTF
TRBJ1-5 . TRBV6-5 . TGTGCCAGCAGTCGCCTCACGGGAGATCAGCCCCAGCATTTT CASSRLTGDQPQHF
TRBJ2-3 . TRBV3-1/TRBV3-2 TRBD2 TGTGCCAGCAGCCAAGATCCTAGCGGGGGGGCGGGTACGCAGTATTTT CASSQDPSGGAGTQYF
TRBJ1-2 . TRBV6-5 . TGTGCCAGCAGTTACCGAATATTCCAGGGTTTGGATGGCTACACCTTC CASSYRIFQGLDGYTF
TRBJ2-3 . TRBV12-3/TRBV12-4 . TGTGCCAGCACCCAGGAGGTTACGCAGTATTTT CASTQEVTQYF
TRBJ1-3 . TRBV4-1 TRBD1 TGCGCCAGCAGCCCCAGGGGGAAAAGGACTGGAAACACCATATATTTT CASSPRGKRTGNTIYF